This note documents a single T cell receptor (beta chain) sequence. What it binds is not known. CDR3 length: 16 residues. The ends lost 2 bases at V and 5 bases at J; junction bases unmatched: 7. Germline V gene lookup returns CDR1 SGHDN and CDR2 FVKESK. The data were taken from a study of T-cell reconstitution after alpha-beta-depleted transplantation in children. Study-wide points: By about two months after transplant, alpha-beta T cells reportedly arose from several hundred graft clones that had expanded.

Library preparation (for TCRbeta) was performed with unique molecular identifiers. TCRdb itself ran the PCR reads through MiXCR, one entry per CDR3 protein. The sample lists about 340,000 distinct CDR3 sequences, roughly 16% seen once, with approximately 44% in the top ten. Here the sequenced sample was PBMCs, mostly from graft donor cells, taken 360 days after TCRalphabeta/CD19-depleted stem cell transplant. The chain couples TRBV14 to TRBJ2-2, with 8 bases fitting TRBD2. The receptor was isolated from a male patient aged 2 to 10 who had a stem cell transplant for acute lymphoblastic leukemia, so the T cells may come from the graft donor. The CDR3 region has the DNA TGTGCCAGCAGCCAACCGGGGGGGAGTGAGACCGGGGAGCTGTTTTTT. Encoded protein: CASSQPGGSETGELFF.